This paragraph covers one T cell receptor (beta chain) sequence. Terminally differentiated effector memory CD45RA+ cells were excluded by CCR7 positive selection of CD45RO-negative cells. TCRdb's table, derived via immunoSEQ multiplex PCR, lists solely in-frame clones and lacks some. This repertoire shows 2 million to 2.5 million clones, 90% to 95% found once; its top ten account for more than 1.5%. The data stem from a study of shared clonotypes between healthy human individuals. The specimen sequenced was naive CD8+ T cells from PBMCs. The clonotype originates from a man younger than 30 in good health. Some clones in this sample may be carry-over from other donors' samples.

In DNA form, the CDR3 reads TGTGCCAGCAGTTCGCTCGGGGACTACTCCTACGAGCAGTACTTC. Encoded protein: CASSSLGDYSYEQYF. This chain uses TRBV27 with TRBJ2-7, with 7 bases aligning to TRBD2. J was trimmed by 0 bases and V by 4 bases; bases with no gene match: 6. The CDR3 runs 15 residues. Germline CDR1 is MNHEY and CDR2 is SMNVEV (reference sequence).